Below are 27 T cell receptor beta chains sequenced from a single sample in a study of blood T cell repertoires in COVID-19. TCRdb's table, derived via immunoSEQ multiplex PCR, lists solely in-frame clones and lacks some. The sample holds over 100,000 clones, around 83% seen once. Material: peripheral blood. These receptors were obtained from an elderly woman with active or convalescent COVID-19.

This clone was counted only a few times. V gene TRBV5-1 combines with J gene TRBJ2-1, with TRBD2 identical over 8 bases. Unmatched junction bases numbered 6, after V lost 3 bases and J lost 7 bases. This CDR3 is built from 14 residues. The germline gives CDR1 SGHRS, CDR2 YFSETQ. CDR3 residues: CASSSGGVTNEQFF. CDR3 nucleotide sequence: TGCGCCAGCAGCTCGGGAGGGGTTACAAATGAGCAGTTCTTC.

The chain recombines TRBV7-2 with TRBJ2-1, with 7 bases fitting TRBD2. CDR1 and CDR2 from the germline V gene are SGHTA and FQGNSA. The CDR3 covers 16 residues. V lost 1 base and J lost 3; bases outside the gene matches: 6. CDR3 sequence reads: CASSLVLAVDYNEQFF. CDR3 bases: TGTGCCAGCAGCTTAGTTCTAGCGGTAGACTACAATGAGCAGTTCTTC.

This chain connects TRBV7-6 to TRBJ2-5; the D gene is possibly TRBD2 (5 bases). Trimming stripped 5 bases from V and 4 bases from J, with 17 bases between. The CDR3 runs to 15 residues. Germline V gene lookup returns CDR1 SGHVS and CDR2 FNYEAQ. The CDR3 loop reads CASSLDGVVRETQYF. In DNA, the CDR3 is TGTGCCAGCAGCCTCGACGGGGTGGTACGAGAGACCCAGTACTTC.

The chain uses TRBV19 and TRBJ2-7; D is perhaps TRBD2 (6 bases). Trimming shortened V by 9 bases and J by 5 bases, and 17 bases separated the two germline ends. The CDR3 extends over 13 amino acids. The germline V gene encodes CDR1 LNHDA and CDR2 SQIVND (reference sequence). CDR3 bases: TGTGCCAGCCACTCTGGGACGGGAGACGAGCAGTACTTC. Amino acid sequence: CASHSGTGDEQYF. The full variable domain, rest sourced from reference TRBV19 and TRBJ2-7, is DGGITQSPKYLFRKEGQNVTLSCEQNLNHDAMYWYRQDPGQGLRLIYYSQIVNDFQKGDIAEGYSVSREKKESFPLTVTSAQKNPTAFYLCASHSGTGDEQYFGPGTRLTVT.

The chain is built from TRBV18 and TRBJ2-7; D may be TRBD2 (6 bases). With 0 bases removed from V and 5 bases from J, the gap between germline ends came to 11 bases. The V gene's germline CDR1 is KGHSH and CDR2 LQKENI. The CDR3 contains 14 residues. In nucleotides, the CDR3 is TGTGCCAGCTCACCACCGGCGTCGGGGGACGAGCAGTACTTC. Translation: CASSPPASGDEQYF.

The V call is TRBV29-1, the J call TRBJ2-5, with TRBD2 matching over 7 bases. This CDR3 comprises 14 residues. The V gene end was trimmed by 3 bases and the J gene end by 5 bases; junction bases not matched to a gene: 9. Germline CDR1 is SQVTM and CDR2 is ANQGSEA. The CDR3 DNA reads TGCAGCGTTGATAGGGGCCTAGCGGTGGAGACCCAGTACTTC. Translation: CSVDRGLAVETQYF.

V is TRBV27 and J is TRBJ1-2, with 8 bases identical to TRBD1. The CDR3 spans 15 residues. CDR1 MNHEY and CDR2 SMNVEV come from the germline V gene (reference sequence). V shed 6 bases, J shed 6 bases, and the junction held 12 bases outside the gene matches. The CDR3 here is CASSHAGQGEDGYTF. CDR3 nucleotides: TGTGCCAGCAGCCATGCTGGACAGGGAGAAGATGGCTACACCTTC.

The V call is TRBV5-1, the J call TRBJ2-7, with a weak D call TRBD2 (6 bases). Trimming stripped 4 bases from V and 4 bases from J, with 15 bases between. This CDR3 contains 14 residues. In germline, CDR1 is SGHRS, CDR2 YFSETQ. The chain's CDR3 is CASSPVPDYYEQYF. DNA for the CDR3: TGCGCCAGCAGCCCTGTACCGGACTATTACGAGCAGTACTTC.

The chain carries TRBV10-3 and TRBJ1-5; TRBD1 matches at 7 bases. The germline gives CDR1 ENHRY, CDR2 SYGVKD. The CDR3 is 13 amino acids. V gave up 11 bases and J gave up 7 bases; unmatched junction bases: 11. As DNA, the CDR3 is TGTGCCGCAACAAGGGGGCCTGGGCAGCCCCAGCATTTT. Translated: CAATRGPGQPQHF.

The gene calls are TRBV5-5 and TRBJ1-1; D uncertain. Germline values: CDR1 SGHKS, CDR2 YYEKEE (reference sequence). There are 16 residues in the CDR3. Trimming removed 6 bases from V and 3 bases from J, with 21 bases in between. The CDR3 DNA reads TGTGCCAGCAATCTCCCCGCGGCCCGGATGGACACTGAAGCTTTCTTT. Its protein is CASNLPAARMDTEAFF.

The chain combines TRBV5-1 with TRBJ2-3; 13 bases fit TRBD2. The germline CDR1 and CDR2 sequences are SGHRS and YFSETQ. CDR3 length: 17 residues. V dropped 4 bases and J dropped 2; count of bases not matched to a gene: 7. The CDR3 protein is CASSPLGTSGTTDTQYF. The CDR3 DNA reads TGCGCCAGCAGCCCCTTGGGGACTAGCGGGACCACAGATACGCAGTATTTT.

The genes are TRBV7-3 and TRBJ1-1; the match to TRBD1 covers 9 bases. V dropped 2 bases and J dropped 5; count of bases not matched to a gene: 0. The CDR3 loop spans 13 amino acids. Germline CDR1 is SGHTA and CDR2 is FQGTGA. The CDR3 here is CASSLGQGTEAFF. CDR3 bases: TGTGCCAGCAGCTTAGGACAGGGGACTGAAGCTTTCTTT.

The chain recombines TRBV5-5 with TRBJ1-2, with a possible D match to TRBD1 (5 bases). The V end was cut by 4 bases, the J end by 4 bases, with 14 bases between. The CDR3 loop spans 14 amino acids. CDR1 is SGHKS and CDR2 is YYEKEE in the germline V gene (reference sequence). The CDR3 sequence is CASSSPGGSYGYTF. In nucleotides, the CDR3 is TGTGCCAGCAGCAGCCCGGGGGGGAGCTATGGCTACACCTTC.

The chain has TRBV7-2 and TRBJ1-2, with TRBD1 matching over 8 bases. The CDR3 spans 14 residues. Trimming removed 2 bases from V and 7 bases from J; junction bases left unmatched: 6. From germline, CDR1 is SGHTA and CDR2 FQGNSA. In DNA, the CDR3 is TGTGCCAGCAGCTTACCAGGGGGCTCTCTTGGCTACACCTTC. Amino acids: CASSLPGGSLGYTF.

The genes are TRBV7-2 and TRBJ2-7, with a tentative D call TRBD1 (6 bases). Trimming took 5 bases from V and 2 from J, leaving 19 bases between them. CDR3 length: 16 residues. Germline V gives CDR1 SGHTA, CDR2 FQGNSA. The CDR3 loop reads CASSRTGTRVAYEQYF. DNA for the CDR3: TGTGCCAGCAGCCGGACCGGGACAAGAGTTGCCTACGAGCAGTACTTC.

This clone came up once. The V and J genes are TRBV29-1 and TRBJ2-7; D unresolved. Germline assignment: CDR1 SQVTM and CDR2 ANQGSEA. The CDR3 has 10 amino acids. Trimming cost V 5 bases and J 2 bases, with 4 bases left between them. The CDR3 sequence is CSVRTYEQYF. The CDR3 DNA is TGCAGCGTTCGTACCTACGAGCAGTACTTC.

The CDR3 DNA sequence: TGTGCCAGCAGCTTGGGGCAGGGGTTTACTGAAGCTTTCTTT. Its protein product is CASSLGQGFTEAFF. V and J are TRBV5-8 and TRBJ1-1; TRBD1 is a possible D gene (6 bases). The CDR3 has 14 amino acids. The germline gives CDR1 SGHTS, CDR2 YDEGEE. V was pared by 0 bases and J by 5 bases, with 11 bases between.

The CDR3, as DNA: TGTGCCAGCAGCCGGACGGGATTTAATTCACCCCTCCACTTT. Amino acids: CASSRTGFNSPLHF. The chain uses TRBV7-3 and TRBJ1-6; D call uncertain. The germline gives CDR1 SGHTA, CDR2 FQGTGA. The CDR3 is made up of 14 amino acids. V was pared by 5 bases and J by 6 bases, with 11 bases between. The whole variable domain, filled in from reference TRBV7-3 and TRBJ1-6, reads GAGVSQTPSNKVTEKGKYVELRCDPISGHTALYWYRQSLGQGPEFLIYFQGTGAADDSGLPNDRFFAVRPEGSVSTLKIQRTERGDSAVYLCASSRTGFNSPLHFGNGTRLTVT.

The chain couples TRBV7-9 to TRBJ1-1, with D hard to call. This CDR3 comprises 14 residues. CDR1 and CDR2 (germline): SEHNR, FQNEAQ (reference sequence). The ends were cut back, 2 bases at V and 1 base at J, with 8 bases in the middle. CDR3 sequence reads: CASSLNWPNTEAFF. CDR3 bases: TGTGCCAGCAGCTTAAATTGGCCGAACACTGAAGCTTTCTTT.

This clone was found once. The DNA of the CDR3 is TGCGCCAGCAGCTTGGGGGGACAGAACTATGGCTACACCTTC. Translation gives CASSLGGQNYGYTF. The chain combines TRBV5-1 with TRBJ1-2; 7 positions match TRBD1. The germline CDR1 and CDR2 sequences are SGHRS and YFSETQ. The V segment lost 0 bases and the J segment 2 bases; nucleotides outside the gene matches: 1. This CDR3 region has 14 residues.

The rearrangement links TRBV11-3 to TRBJ2-6; weak D call: TRBD2 (6 bases). The CDR3 consists of 17 residues. V lost 4 bases and J 1 base, leaving 14 bases between the germline ends. Germline assignment: CDR1 SGHNT and CDR2 YENEEA. The CDR3 sequence is CASSSPLEGSGANVLTF. The DNA of the CDR3 is TGTGCCAGCAGCTCGCCCTTGGAGGGGTCTGGGGCCAACGTCCTGACTTTC.

This clone appeared a single time. The genes are TRBV2 and TRBJ2-1; TRBD2 is a possible D gene (6 bases). V was trimmed by 2 bases and J by 1 base, leaving 12 bases between them. Germline V gives CDR1 SNHLY, CDR2 FYNNEI. The CDR3 length is 16 residues. The CDR3 DNA reads as TGTGCCAGCAGTGAAAAACGGGAGAGATCCTACAATGAGCAGTTCTTC. Amino acids: CASSEKRERSYNEQFF.

V is TRBV6-5 and J is TRBJ1-6; the match to TRBD1 covers 9 bases. V lost 5 bases to trimming and J lost 7 bases; unmatched junction nucleotides: 3. Germline lookup yields CDR1 MNHEY and CDR2 SVGAGI. CDR3 length equals 14 residues. CDR3 in amino acids: CASSRQGENSPLHF. In nucleotides, the CDR3 is TGTGCCAGCAGTCGACAGGGGGAAAATTCACCCCTCCACTTT.

The chain employs TRBV2 and TRBJ2-1, with 12 bases lining up with TRBD2. Looked up from germline, CDR1 is SNHLY and CDR2 is FYNNEI. J gave up 1 base and V 7 bases, and 11 bases lay outside the gene matches. The CDR3 covers 18 residues. CDR3 in DNA: TGTGCCAGCAAGACTAGCGGGAGTGGTCGGGGATCCTACAATGAGCAGTTCTTC. Translating it yields CASKTSGSGRGSYNEQFF.

The chain has TRBV15 and TRBJ2-7, with a weak D call TRBD2 (5 bases). V gave up 1 base and J gave up 2 bases, with 12 bases separating them. Germline CDR1 and CDR2: LNHNV and YYDKDF (reference sequence). This CDR3 region has 15 residues. In nucleotides, the CDR3 is TGTGCCACCAGCAGAGTGGGAGCACCCCCCTACGAGCAGTACTTC. Its protein product is CATSRVGAPPYEQYF.

The genes are TRBV7-9 and TRBJ2-2, with 8 bases matching TRBD2. Germline V gene lookup returns CDR1 SEHNR and CDR2 FQNEAQ (reference sequence). This CDR3 comprises 16 residues. Trimming at V came to 1 base and at J to 4 bases, leaving 5 bases not matched to a gene. CDR3 protein: CASSLVSGSSTGELFF. CDR3 nucleotides: TGTGCCAGCAGCTTAGTCAGCGGGAGCTCCACCGGGGAGCTGTTTTTT.

The chain combines TRBV9 with TRBJ2-3, with TRBD2 matching over 10 bases. The CDR3 consists of 16 residues. Germline V gene lookup returns CDR1 SGDLS and CDR2 YYNGEE. J lost 8 bases, V lost 2 bases, and 11 bases had no gene match. CDR3 in amino acids: CASSVGAGGPEGTQYF. Written as DNA, the CDR3 is TGTGCCAGCAGCGTCGGAGCGGGGGGGCCGGAGGGTACGCAGTATTTT.